This T cell receptor beta chain was sequenced in a study of regulatory T cells in long-lasting Graves disease. Per the germline V gene, CDR1 is KGHDR and CDR2 is SFDVKD. CDR3 length: 18 residues. V shed 9 bases, J shed 2 bases, and the junction held 16 bases outside the gene matches. In its sample, this clonotype was seen a few times. Antigen specificity is unknown. Combining iRepertoire HTBI primers with Arm-PCR of CDR3 regions, the authors built TCR beta libraries. TCRdb reanalysed the multiplex PCR reads using MiXCR and keeps one entry per CDR3 protein. The sample records roughly 490,000 distinct CDR3 sequences, under 25% being singletons. General study findings and limits: TRBV28, TRBJ1-2 and TRBJ2-5 were favored in persistent disease.

Time point in this sample: persistent/refractory GD, antithyroid drugs over 5 years with positive TRAb. Preparation of the TCR library used RNA extracted from PBMCs. Diagnosis followed American Thyroid Association guidelines for Graves' disease. The chain has TRBV24-1 and TRBJ2-2, with 8 bases that match TRBD1. The origin of this receptor is a female donor with Graves disease. The input for sequencing was peripheral blood mononuclear cells (PBMCs), taken when the disease was refractory, from a patient treated with antithyroid drugs. The CDR3 DNA reads as TGTGCCACCCAAGCAACCGCCGGTGGGACAGGCAACACCGGGGAGCTGTTTTTT. It is translated as CATQATAGGTGNTGELFF.